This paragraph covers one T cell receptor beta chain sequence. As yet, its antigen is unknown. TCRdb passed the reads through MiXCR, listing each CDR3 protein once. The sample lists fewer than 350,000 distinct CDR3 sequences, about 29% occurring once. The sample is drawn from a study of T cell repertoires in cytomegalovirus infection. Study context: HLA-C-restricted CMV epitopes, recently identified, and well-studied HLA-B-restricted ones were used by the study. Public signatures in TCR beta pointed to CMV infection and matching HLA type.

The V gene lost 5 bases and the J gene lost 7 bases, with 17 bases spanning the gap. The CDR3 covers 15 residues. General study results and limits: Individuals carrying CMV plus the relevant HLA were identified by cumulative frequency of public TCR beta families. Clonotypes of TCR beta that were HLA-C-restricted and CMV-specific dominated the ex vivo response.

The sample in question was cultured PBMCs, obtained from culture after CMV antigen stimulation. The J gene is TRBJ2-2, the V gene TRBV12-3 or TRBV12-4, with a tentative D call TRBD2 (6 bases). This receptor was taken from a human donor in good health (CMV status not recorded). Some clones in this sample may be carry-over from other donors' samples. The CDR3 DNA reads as TGTGCCAGCAGTGGGGGAAGGGCCGGGGGCGGGGAGCTGTTTTTT. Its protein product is CASSGGRAGGGELFF.